A single sample is the source of the 9 T cell receptor beta chains below, sequenced in a study of cytotoxic CD8 clonotypes in ibrutinib-treated CLL (dated by TCRdb to 2020 to 2022). Receptor amplification or capture employed the immunoSEQ multiplex PCR assay. Entries here come from immuneACCESS through TCRdb and include only in-frame sequences with V and J called. Some clones fail to appear in such tables; in the studies checked, an unresolved V gene covers under half of the shortfall, and the cause of the remainder is unknown. In this sample the table shows about 310,000 clones, approximately 80% of which occur a single time. Approximately 7% of the sample is in the top ten clones. The specimen comprised PBMCs, sampled before ibrutinib treatment. Receptor source: a human donor with chronic lymphocytic leukemia.

This chain joins TRBV7-9 and TRBJ1-2; D not resolved. The CDR3 has 13 residues. Germline V gene lookup returns CDR1 SEHNR and CDR2 FQNEAQ (reference sequence). The germline V and J ends were trimmed by 1 base and 2 bases, with 5 bases remaining between them. The CDR3 loop reads CASSLGENYGYTF. DNA for the CDR3: TGTGCCAGCAGCTTAGGGGAGAACTATGGCTACACCTTC.

Written as DNA, the CDR3 is TGCGCCAGCAGCTGGAACCGGGACATTAGCACAGATACGCAGTATTTT. Translating gives CASSWNRDISTDTQYF. The gene calls are TRBV5-1 and TRBJ2-3; D might be TRBD1 (6 bases). The ends were cut back, 3 bases at V and 0 bases at J, with 14 bases in the middle. This CDR3 region has 16 residues. The germline CDR1 and CDR2 sequences are SGHRS and YFSETQ.

This clone was seen just once. The chain employs TRBV18 and TRBJ2-7, with 7 bases aligning to TRBD2. The V gene's germline CDR1 is KGHSH and CDR2 LQKENI. V shed 3 bases, J shed 6 bases, and the junction held 8 bases outside the gene matches. This CDR3 contains 14 residues. CDR3 region: CASSPGPRESEQYF. DNA for the CDR3: TGTGCCAGCTCACCGGGCCCGCGGGAGTCCGAGCAGTACTTC. Drawing the rest from reference TRBV18 and TRBJ2-7, the complete variable domain is NAGVMQNPRHLVRRRGQEARLRCSPMKGHSHVYWYRQLPEEGLKFMVYLQKENIIDESGMPKERFSAEFPKEGPSILRIQQVVRGDSAAYFCASSPGPRESEQYFGPGTRLTVT.

V gene TRBV5-4 combines with J gene TRBJ2-3, with a possible D match to TRBD2 (6 bases). Germline CDR1 reads SGHNT; CDR2 reads YYREEE (reference sequence). Trimming left V 4 bases short and J 4 bases short, with 13 bases between. The CDR3 is made up of 14 amino acids. CDR3 amino acids: CASSLVGGPDTQYF. The CDR3 DNA reads TGTGCCAGCAGCCTAGTGGGAGGCCCAGATACGCAGTATTTT. Together with reference TRBV5-4 and TRBJ2-3, the CDR3 gives the full variable domain: ETGVTQSPTHLIKTRGQQVTLRCSSQSGHNTVSWYQQALGQGPQFIFQYYREEENGRGNFPPRFSGLQFPNYSSELNVNALELDDSALYLCASSLVGGPDTQYFGPGTRLTVL.

The gene calls are TRBV10-3 and TRBJ2-2, with a weak D call TRBD2 (6 bases). Germline assignment: CDR1 ENHRY and CDR2 SYGVKD. CDR3 length: 16 amino acids. The V end was cut by 0 bases, the J end by 4 bases, with 12 bases between. The CDR3: CAISESPGAGTGELFF. The CDR3 DNA is TGTGCCATCAGTGAGTCCCCGGGAGCGGGCACCGGGGAGCTGTTTTTT.

V and J are TRBV4-1 and TRBJ1-4, with D tentatively TRBD1 (5 bases). V lost 7 bases and J lost 6, with 18 bases in between. Looked up from germline, CDR1 is MGHRA and CDR2 is YSYEKL. The CDR3 is 15 amino acids. In DNA, the CDR3 is TGCGCCAGCACCACAAGCTGGGGGGAGGATGAAAAACTGTTTTTT. Amino acid sequence: CASTTSWGEDEKLFF.

This clone was detected a few times. CDR3 region: CASSLSPLDRENQPQHF. The DNA of the CDR3 is TGCGCCAGCAGCTTGTCCCCCTTGGACAGGGAAAATCAGCCCCAGCATTTT. This chain joins TRBV5-1 and TRBJ1-5, with TRBD1 matching 8 bases. V shed 1 base and J 4 bases; nucleotides not matched to a gene: 10. Germline CDR1 is SGHRS and CDR2 is YFSETQ. The length of the CDR3 is 17 residues.

The chain combines TRBV30 with TRBJ2-1, with a weak D call TRBD2 (5 bases). Deletions cut 0 bases from V and 8 bases from J, with 17 bases between. Germline V lookup: CDR1 GTSNPN, CDR2 SVGIG (reference sequence). The CDR3 loop spans 15 amino acids. The CDR3 sequence: CAWSVRRLALYEQFF. CDR3 bases: TGTGCCTGGAGTGTACGGCGCCTAGCATTGTATGAGCAGTTCTTC. Looking up the rest from reference TRBV30 and TRBJ2-1 gives the full variable domain: SQTIHQWPATLVQPVGSPLSLECTVEGTSNPNLYWYRQAAGRGLQLLFYSVGIGQISSEVPQNLSASRPQDRQFILSSKKLLLSDSGFYLCAWSVRRLALYEQFFGPGTRLTVL.

The rearrangement uses TRBV29-1 and TRBJ2-7, with a tentative D call TRBD1 (5 bases). The CDR3 spans 12 residues. V was pared by 7 bases and J by 4 bases, with 14 bases between. CDR1 is SQVTM and CDR2 is ANQGSEA in the germline V gene. The CDR3 is CSALDKMYEQYF. The CDR3 bases are TGCAGCGCCCTGGACAAGATGTACGAGCAGTACTTC.